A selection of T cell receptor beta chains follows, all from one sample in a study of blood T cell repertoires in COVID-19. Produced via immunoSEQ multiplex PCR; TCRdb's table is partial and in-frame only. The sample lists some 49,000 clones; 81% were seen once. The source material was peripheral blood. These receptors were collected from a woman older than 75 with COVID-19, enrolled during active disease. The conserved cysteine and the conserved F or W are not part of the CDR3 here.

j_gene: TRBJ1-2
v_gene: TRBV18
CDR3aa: ASSPRYGTGNNYGYT

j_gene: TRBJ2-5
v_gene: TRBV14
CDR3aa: ASSQGGGETQY

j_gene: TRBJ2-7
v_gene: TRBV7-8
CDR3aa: ASSLMVSSYEQY

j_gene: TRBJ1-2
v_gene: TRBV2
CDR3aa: AWFRGLQANYGYT

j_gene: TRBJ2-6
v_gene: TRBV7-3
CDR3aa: ASSLGWGDPGSGANVLT

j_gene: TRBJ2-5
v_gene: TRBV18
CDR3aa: ASSHADRGWQETQY

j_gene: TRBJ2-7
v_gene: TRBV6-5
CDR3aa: ASSRTYYEQY

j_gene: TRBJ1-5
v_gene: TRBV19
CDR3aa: ASSIGPRTGNQPQH

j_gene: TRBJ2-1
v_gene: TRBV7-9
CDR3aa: ASRKSSTLSYNEQF

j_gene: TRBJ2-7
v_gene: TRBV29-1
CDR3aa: SVEGDSTYEQY

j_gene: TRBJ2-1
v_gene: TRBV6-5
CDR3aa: ASSYSPGAGNEQF

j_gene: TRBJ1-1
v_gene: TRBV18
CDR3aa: ASSPTGQPQYTEAF

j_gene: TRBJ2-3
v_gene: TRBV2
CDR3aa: ASRRGGGRAGTDTQY

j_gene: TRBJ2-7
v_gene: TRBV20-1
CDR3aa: SASRRGQPPYEQY

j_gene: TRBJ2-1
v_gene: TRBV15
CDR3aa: ATSKASGRNNEQF

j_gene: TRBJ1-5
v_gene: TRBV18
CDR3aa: ASSRDRENQPQH

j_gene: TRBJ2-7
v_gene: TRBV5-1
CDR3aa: ASSLAVAAAREQY

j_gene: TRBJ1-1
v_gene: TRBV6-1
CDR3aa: ASSEIGLNTEAF

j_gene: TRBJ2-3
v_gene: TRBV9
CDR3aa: ASSPNRGLGTDTQY

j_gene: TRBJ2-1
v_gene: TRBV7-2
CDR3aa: ASSLRGLTPISYNEQF

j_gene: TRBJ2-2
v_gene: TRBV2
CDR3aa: ASGLAGRAGELF

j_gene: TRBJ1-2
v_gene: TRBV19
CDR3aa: ASSLSPVAGYGYT

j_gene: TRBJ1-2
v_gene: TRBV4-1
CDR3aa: ASSQSPGQFYGYT